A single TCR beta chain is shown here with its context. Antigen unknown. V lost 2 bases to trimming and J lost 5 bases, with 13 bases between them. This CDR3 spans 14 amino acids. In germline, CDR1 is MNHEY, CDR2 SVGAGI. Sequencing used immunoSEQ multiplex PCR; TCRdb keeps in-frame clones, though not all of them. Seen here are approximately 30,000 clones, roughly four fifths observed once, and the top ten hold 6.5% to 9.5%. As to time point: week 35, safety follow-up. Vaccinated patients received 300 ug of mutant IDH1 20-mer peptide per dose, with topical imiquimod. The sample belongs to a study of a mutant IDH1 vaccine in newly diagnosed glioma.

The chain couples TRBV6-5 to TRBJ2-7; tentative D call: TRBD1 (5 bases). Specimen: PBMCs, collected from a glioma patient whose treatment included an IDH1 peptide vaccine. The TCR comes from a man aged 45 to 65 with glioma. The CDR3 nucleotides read TGTGCCAGCAGTTACAGGGCAGGGTCCCACGAGCAGTACTTC. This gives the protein CASSYRAGSHEQYF.